This is a list of T cell receptor beta chains from one sample in a study of regulatory T cells in long-lasting Graves disease. TCRdb independently ran MiXCR on the multiplex PCR reads; one entry per CDR3 protein. The sample includes approximately 390,000 distinct CDR3 sequences, 15% to 20% of them seen just once. These sequences were also reported in another study, on T cells in Graves' hyperthyroidism and ophthalmopathy.

Material: peripheral blood mononuclear cells (PBMCs), obtained at new diagnosis, from a patient treated with antithyroid drugs. The origin of the receptors is a woman between 18 and 30 years old with Graves disease. Each CDR3 is given with its conserved first and last residue. D genes are given only for firm matches. Clone size is shown for a subset of rows, as once, few, many or a class of expanded clone.

V	D	size	J	DNA	CDR3
TRBV10-3	.	.	TRBJ2-3	TGTGCCATCAGTGAGCCTACAGGGATCACAGATACGCAGTATTTT	CAISEPTGITDTQYF
TRBV3-1	.	.	TRBJ2-3	TGTGCCAGTAGCCGAGGGGGAGGCTTTCCAGATACGCAGTATTTT	CASSRGGGFPDTQYF
TRBV6-5	.	few	TRBJ2-7	TGTGCCAGCAGTTTTGAGGGCGCTTACGAGCAGTACTTC	CASSFEGAYEQYF
TRBV28	.	many	TRBJ1-2	TGTGCCAGCAGTGAGGGACGGATCAACTATGGCTACACCTTC	CASSEGRINYGYTF
TRBV7-8	.	many	TRBJ2-7	TGTGCCAGCAGCCCCAGGGACACTTCCATCTCCTACGAGCAGTACTTC	CASSPRDTSISYEQYF
TRBV5-1	.	.	TRBJ2-4	TGCGCCAGCAGCACCTCCGAAGGAGGGGAAAACATTCAGTACTTC	CASSTSEGGENIQYF
TRBV4-1	TRBD1	.	TRBJ1-5	TGCGCCAGCAGCCAAGAAAGGGGACAGTCCAATCAGCCCCAGCATTTT	CASSQERGQSNQPQHF
TRBV9	TRBD1	.	TRBJ2-5	TGTGCCAGCAGCGTAGCCGGGACAGGGCAAGAGACCCAGTACTTC	CASSVAGTGQETQYF
TRBV2	.	many	TRBJ1-2	TGTGCCAGCAACTCAGGGGACTATGGCTACACCTTC	CASNSGDYGYTF
TRBV6-1	.	many	TRBJ1-1	TGTGCCAGCAGTGAAGTTAATAACTCTGAAGCTTTCTTT	CASSEVNNSEAFF
TRBV25-1	.	once	TRBJ1-5	TGTGCCAGCAGTGCAGACAGTTATCAGCCCCAGCATTTT	CASSADSYQPQHF
TRBV4-1	.	few	TRBJ1-6	TGCGCCAGCAGCGACACAGCCGGGGGTTCACCCCTCCACTTT	CASSDTAGGSPLHF
TRBV9	.	many	TRBJ2-7	TGTGCCAGCAGCGTAGGAAGCGGACCCTCCTACGAGCAGTACTTC	CASSVGSGPSYEQYF
TRBV14	.	.	TRBJ2-1	TGTGCCAGCAGGCGGACTTCTAGCTCCTACAATGAGCAGTTCTTC	CASRRTSSSYNEQFF
TRBV25-1	.	.	TRBJ2-2	TGTGCCAGCAGTGAAGGAGGCGGGGAGCTGTTTTTT	CASSEGGGELFF
TRBV6-1	TRBD1	many	TRBJ1-5	TGTGCCACCGACGGACAGGAAGGCGGTCAGCCCCAGCATTTT	CATDGQEGGQPQHF
TRBV20-1	TRBD1	few	TRBJ2-7	TGCAGTGCTCGGACAGGGAACGAGCAGTACTTC	CSARTGNEQYF
TRBV29-1	.	many	TRBJ2-1	TGCAGCGTTGAAGTAGGAACGGCGGAGCAGTTCTTC	CSVEVGTAEQFF
TRBV29-1	TRBD1	few	TRBJ2-7	TGCAGCGTCAGTACCCCGCAGGGGGCCTCAGGCACCTACGAGCAGTACTTC	CSVSTPQGASGTYEQYF
TRBV3-1	.	many	TRBJ2-7	TGTGCCAGCAGCCAAGCGGTAGGGTCCTACGAGCAGTACTTC	CASSQAVGSYEQYF
TRBV2	TRBD2	many	TRBJ2-4	TGTGCCAGCAGAACCGGACTAGCAAACATTCAGTACTTC	CASRTGLANIQYF
TRBV15	.	.	TRBJ1-2	TGTGCCACCAGCAGAGGCGTAGGAATCTATGGCTACACCTTC	CATSRGVGIYGYTF
TRBV5-1	TRBD2	many	TRBJ2-7	TGCGCCAGCAGCTCCTCGGGGGGGGTCCCCTACGAGCAGTACTTC	CASSSSGGVPYEQYF
TRBV12-3/TRBV12-4	TRBD2	many	TRBJ2-1	TGTGCCAGCACCCGCCTCGCGGGGGTTGATTCCTACAATGAGCAGTTCTTC	CASTRLAGVDSYNEQFF
TRBV9	.	.	TRBJ1-2	TGTGCCAGCAGCGCCTCCCTAGGGGAGGGGTATGGCTACACCTTC	CASSASLGEGYGYTF
TRBV30	.	many	TRBJ2-5	TGTGCCTGGAGTGTACTAGAGACCCAGTACTTC	CAWSVLETQYF
TRBV5-6	TRBD1	few	TRBJ2-7	TGTGCCAGCAGCTCCGGGACAGAGACCTACGAGCAGTACTTC	CASSSGTETYEQYF
TRBV18	.	.	TRBJ1-2	TGTGCCAGCTCACCGGACCGTAACTATGGCCACACCTTC	CASSPDRNYGHTF
TRBV7-3	TRBD1	few	TRBJ1-6	TGTGCCAGCAGCCCGAAGGGACAGGCAGGGTCACCCCTCCACTTT	CASSPKGQAGSPLHF
TRBV6-1	TRBD2	many	TRBJ2-5	TGTGCCAGCAGTCCCCCCAAGGCTAGCGGTATTATACAAAACGAGACCCAGTACTTC	CASSPPKASGIIQNETQYF
TRBV11-1	.	many	TRBJ2-3	TGTGCCAGCAGCTTAGCTGCTAGCCCCAGCACAGATACGCAGTATTTT	CASSLAASPSTDTQYF
TRBV5-4	.	.	TRBJ2-1	TGTGCCAGCAGAATAGAACCCTATCACGAGGAGCAGTTCTTC	CASRIEPYHEEQFF
TRBV9	TRBD2	many	TRBJ2-1	TGTGCCAGTGATAGCGGGAGGGCCTTAACCTACAATGAGCAGTTCTTC	CASDSGRALTYNEQFF
TRBV9	.	.	TRBJ1-1	TGTGCCAGCAGGGCCAGTAAGGACGCAGGGATCGCTTTCTTT	CASRASKDAGIAFF
TRBV28	.	many	TRBJ2-2	TGTGCCAGCAGTTTACCGGCCCCCGGGTTCGCCGGGGAGCTGTTTTTT	CASSLPAPGFAGELFF
TRBV4-1	.	many	TRBJ1-1	TGCGCCAGCAGCCAAGATTACAGAGGAGACACTGAAGCTTTCTTT	CASSQDYRGDTEAFF
TRBV2	.	many	TRBJ2-7	TGTGCCAGCGGGGGTTACGAGCAGTACTTC	CASGGYEQYF
TRBV4-2	.	.	TRBJ1-4	TGTGCCAGCAGCCACCTAGGGCTTAATGAAAAACTGTTTTTT	CASSHLGLNEKLFF
TRBV3-1	TRBD1	many	TRBJ1-1	TGTGCCAGCAGCCCGGACAGGGGGCTCGCTGAAGCTTTCTTT	CASSPDRGLAEAFF
TRBV3-1	TRBD2	many	TRBJ2-1	TGTGCCAGCAGGAGGACTAGCGGGGGACCCGACGACAATGAGCAGTTCTTC	CASRRTSGGPDDNEQFF
TRBV29-1	.	few	TRBJ2-6	TGCAGCGTTGAAGATCTCCGTGCTGGGGCCAACATCCTGACTTTC	CSVEDLRAGANILTF
TRBV20-1	.	.	TRBJ2-7	TGCAGTGCTAGGCAACAGCCCAACTACGAGCAGTACTTC	CSARQQPNYEQYF
TRBV20-1	.	.	TRBJ2-1	TGCAGTGCTACACTAGTCCCCATTTACAATGAGCAGTTCTTC	CSATLVPIYNEQFF
TRBV14	.	few	TRBJ1-6	TGTGCCAGCAGCCACCGAACATTCCTGGATTCACCCCTCCACTTT	CASSHRTFLDSPLHF
TRBV2	.	many	TRBJ1-1	TGTGCCAGCAGGGGTGGAACTGAAGCTTTCTTT	CASRGGTEAFF
TRBV5-1	TRBD2	once	TRBJ2-1	TGCGCCAGCAGCTCAGCGGGAGGGCCTTGGGAGCAGTTCTTC	CASSSAGGPWEQFF
TRBV10-2	TRBD2	many	TRBJ2-7	TGCGCCAGCAAACGACTAGCGGTAAGCTCCTACGAGCAGTACTTC	CASKRLAVSSYEQYF
TRBV3-1	TRBD1	.	TRBJ2-7	TGTGCCAGCAGCGTAAGGCCAGGGGGACAGGTGCGCGAGCAGTACTTC	CASSVRPGGQVREQYF
TRBV5-1	TRBD1	many	TRBJ1-1	TGCGCCAGCAGCTTGGGACAGGGGGCTAACACTGAAGCTTTCTTT	CASSLGQGANTEAFF
TRBV6-4	.	.	TRBJ2-2	TGTGCCAGCAGTGGGGAAATGAACACCGGGGAGCTGTTTTTT	CASSGEMNTGELFF
TRBV4-2	TRBD1	many	TRBJ2-3	TGTGCCAGCAGCCGGGACAGGGGAGTAACAGATACGCAGTATTTT	CASSRDRGVTDTQYF
TRBV5-1	.	many	TRBJ2-3	TGCGCCAGCAGCCCGTACGCGGCCGAAGATACGCAGTATTTT	CASSPYAAEDTQYF
TRBV9	.	many	TRBJ1-2	TGTGCCAGCAGCGTTGGGACTGCTGGCTACACCTTC	CASSVGTAGYTF
TRBV7-3	.	.	TRBJ1-6	TGTGCCAGCACGGACAGCCTTAATTCACCCCTCCACTTT	CASTDSLNSPLHF
TRBV5-1	TRBD2	few	TRBJ2-3	TGTGCCAGCAGCCCGCCGCCCGGGGGGATATCTAGCACAGATACGCAGTATTTT	CASSPPPGGISSTDTQYF
TRBV27	.	many	TRBJ2-1	TGTGCCAGCAGTTTGTATGAGGGGTCGAGCTCCTACAATGAGCAGTTCTTC	CASSLYEGSSSYNEQFF
TRBV6-2/TRBV6-3	TRBD2	.	TRBJ2-3	TGTGCCAGCAGTTACTCAACTAGCGGGAGGAAAAGCACAGATACGCAGTATTTT	CASSYSTSGRKSTDTQYF
TRBV7-6	.	many	TRBJ2-5	TGTGCCAGCAGCTTAGTGGGGTCCTCCGTCGGGCGAGAGACCCAGTACTTC	CASSLVGSSVGRETQYF
TRBV5-1	TRBD1	many	TRBJ2-1	TGCGCCAGCAGCTTTACAGGGGACAATGAGCAGTTCTTC	CASSFTGDNEQFF